These 19 T cell receptor beta chains were all obtained from the same sample, sequenced in a study of blood T cell repertoires in COVID-19. Here immunoSEQ multiplex PCR was the method, and the copy in TCRdb shows in-frame clones only, minus some. The sample records 350,000 to 400,000 clones, about 88% being singletons. The material sequenced was PBMCs or T cells enriched from blood (not recorded which). These TCRs come from a woman aged 25 to 45 who had recovered from COVID-19.

V usage is TRBV18 and J usage is TRBJ2-2, with D maybe TRBD1 (5 bases). Germline CDR1 reads KGHSH; CDR2 reads LQKENI. There are 16 residues in the CDR3. The germline V and J ends were trimmed by 3 bases and 4 bases, with 15 bases remaining between them. CDR3 DNA sequence: TGTGCCAGCTCACCCTTGGAGCAGGGCGTCACCGGGGAGCTGTTTTTT. It yields the protein CASSPLEQGVTGELFF.

The gene calls are TRBV5-5 and TRBJ2-2; the match to TRBD2 covers 8 bases. The V and J ends lost 4 bases and 0 bases, in that order; junction bases with no gene match: 8. Looked up from germline, CDR1 is SGHKS and CDR2 is YYEKEE (reference sequence). The CDR3 length is 17 residues. CDR3 nucleotides: TGTGCCAGCAGCATGGCCGGAGCGGGAGCGAACACCGGGGAGCTGTTTTTT. It translates to CASSMAGAGANTGELFF.

This sequence joins TRBV18 and TRBJ1-6; tentative D call: TRBD1 (5 bases). The V end was cut by 2 bases, the J end by 8 bases, with 10 bases between. The CDR3 spans 14 residues. The germline CDR1 and CDR2 sequences are KGHSH and LQKENI. The CDR3 DNA is TGTGCCAGCTCACCAGGGGGGAGGGATTCACCCCTCCACTTT. This sequence encodes CASSPGGRDSPLHF.

The rearrangement uses TRBV11-2 and TRBJ1-3, with no clear D. The CDR3 length is 15 residues. Per the germline V gene, CDR1 is SGHAT and CDR2 is FQNNGV. Trimming took 0 bases from V and 2 from J, leaving 8 bases between them. The CDR3 nucleotides are TGTGCCAGCAGCTTAGATCCCCGGGCTGGAAACACCATATATTTT. Amino acid sequence: CASSLDPRAGNTIYF.

The chain has TRBV29-1 and TRBJ2-1, with 9 nucleotides matching TRBD2. CDR3 length equals 15 residues. The trim removed 3 bases at V and 7 bases at J, leaving 10 bases unmatched. Germline V gene sequence: CDR1 SQVTM, CDR2 ANQGSEA. Here the CDR3 reads CSVEDLLAGENEQFF. In DNA form, the CDR3 reads TGCAGCGTTGAGGATCTACTAGCGGGCGAGAATGAGCAGTTCTTC.

This chain uses TRBV12-3 or TRBV12-4 with TRBJ1-2; D is ambiguous. CDR3 length: 13 amino acids. Trimming pared 5 bases from V and 7 bases from J, leaving 14 bases between. The CDR3 reads CASSPRSDFGYTF. CDR3 bases: TGTGCCAGCAGTCCGCGTAGCGACTTTGGCTACACCTTC.

To note about this clone: The same CDR3 also results from other DNA sequences found in this sample. The chain joins TRBV20-1 to TRBJ2-3; TRBD2 agrees at 12 bases. Trimming took 3 bases from V and 3 from J; bases not matched to a gene: 1. The CDR3 extends over 14 amino acids. Looked up from germline, CDR1 is DFQATT and CDR2 is SNEGSKA (reference sequence). The CDR3 sequence is CSASTSGRTDTQYF. For the CDR3, the DNA is TGCAGTGCTAGTACTAGCGGGAGGACAGATACGCAGTATTTT.

This clone was seen only once. The chain recombines TRBV5-1 with TRBJ1-1; TRBD1 matches 9 bases. The CDR3 is 12 amino acids. Unmatched junction bases numbered 4, after V lost 3 bases and J lost 10 bases. Germline CDR1 SGHRS, CDR2 YFSETQ. As DNA, the CDR3 is TGCGCCAGCAGCTCCCAGGACAGGGGAGCTTTCTTT. Protein sequence: CASSSQDRGAFF.

This clone showed up just once. The V and J genes are TRBV27 and TRBJ1-2; a possible D gene is TRBD1 (6 bases). The V and J ends lost 5 bases and 4 bases respectively, with 23 bases between them. Per germline, CDR1 MNHEY and CDR2 SMNVEV (reference sequence). This CDR3 comprises 17 residues. The CDR3 region is CASSPRFQTGTSYGYTF. As DNA, the CDR3 is TGTGCCAGCAGTCCTCGATTCCAAACAGGGACGAGCTATGGCTACACCTTC.

This clone was picked up a small number of times. The V call is TRBV3-1 (or the pseudogene TRBV3-2), the J call TRBJ1-6; D is unresolved. V was pared by 1 base and J by 10 bases, with 11 bases between. Germline V gene data show CDR1 as LGHDT and CDR2 as YNNKEL (reference sequence). This CDR3 contains 14 residues. DNA of the CDR3: TGTGCCAGCAGCCAAGGGGAGGGTTGGTCACCCCTCCACTTT. Its protein product is CASSQGEGWSPLHF.

This sequence joins TRBV5-8 and TRBJ1-6; D is unresolved. With 0 bases removed from V and 13 bases from J, the gap between germline ends came to 2 bases. Germline loops: CDR1 SGHTS, CDR2 YDEGEE. The CDR3 has 10 residues. The CDR3 nucleotides are TGTGCCAGCAGCTTGGCTCCCCTCCACTTT. This translates into CASSLAPLHF. Together with reference TRBV5-8 and TRBJ1-6, the CDR3 gives the full variable domain: EAGVTQSPTHLIKTRGQQATLRCSPISGHTSVYWYQQALGLGLQFLLWYDEGEERNRGNFPPRFSGRQFPNYSSELNVNALELEDSALYLCASSLAPLHFGNGTRLTVT.

The chain links TRBV3-1 (or the pseudogene TRBV3-2) to TRBJ2-1; D remains ambiguous. The CDR3 is 15 amino acids. Trimming took 4 bases from V and 4 from J, leaving 14 bases between them. Germline V lookup: CDR1 LGHDT, CDR2 YNNKEL (reference sequence). In DNA, the CDR3 is TGTGCCAGCAGCCCCTGGAGAGGTGTTTACAATGAGCAGTTCTTC. This gives the protein CASSPWRGVYNEQFF.

V and J are TRBV11-2 and TRBJ2-5; TRBD1 is a possible D gene (5 bases). Between the trimmed V and J ends, which lost 7 bases and 5 bases, there was a span of 14 bases. Germline assignment: CDR1 SGHAT and CDR2 FQNNGV. This CDR3 contains 13 residues. The CDR3 coding sequence is TGTGCCAGCATCGAAGGGGATTCGGAGACCCAGTACTTC. Its translation is CASIEGDSETQYF. Full variable domain (rest looked up from reference TRBV11-2 and TRBJ2-5): EAGVAQSPRYKIIEKRQSVAFWCNPISGHATLYWYQQILGQGPKLLIQFQNNGVVDDSQLPKDRFSAERLKGVDSTLKIQPAKLEDSAVYLCASIEGDSETQYFGPGTRLLVL.

V is TRBV4-1 and J is TRBJ2-1; the match to TRBD1 covers 10 bases. The V segment lost 5 bases and the J segment 5 bases; nucleotides outside the gene matches: 6. Germline-derived CDR1 and CDR2 are MGHRA and YSYEKL. This CDR3 is 15 amino acids long. The DNA of the CDR3 is TGCGCCAGCAGCTGGGGACAGGGGATCAACAATGAGCAGTTCTTC. Protein product: CASSWGQGINNEQFF.

This clone has just one count. The chain has TRBV6-2 or TRBV6-3 and TRBJ2-3, with TRBD2 identical over 9 bases. The CDR3 loop spans 14 amino acids. The germline CDR1 and CDR2 sequences are MNHEY and SVGEGT. V shed 5 bases, J shed 6 bases, and the junction held 6 bases outside the gene matches. The CDR3 DNA is TGTGCCAGCAGTAGGCTAGCGGGGACGGATACGCAGTATTTT. Its protein product is CASSRLAGTDTQYF.

The chain recombines TRBV3-1 (or the pseudogene TRBV3-2) with TRBJ2-3, with 7 bases that match TRBD1. The CDR3 runs 15 residues. The germline V gene encodes CDR1 LGHDT and CDR2 YNNKEL (reference sequence). Trimming at V came to 3 bases and at J to 2 bases, leaving 5 bases not matched to a gene. The CDR3 DNA reads TGTGCCAGCAGCCACCGGACAGGACCCACAGATACGCAGTATTTT. Residues: CASSHRTGPTDTQYF.

This chain uses TRBV3-1 (or the pseudogene TRBV3-2) with TRBJ1-1, with D tentatively TRBD1 (5 bases). The CDR3 runs to 13 residues. V lost 4 bases, J lost 5 bases, and 11 bases lay in between. Germline-derived CDR1 and CDR2 are LGHDT and YNNKEL (reference sequence). The CDR3 bases are TGTGCCAGCAGCCCGCATGGGGGGACTGAAGCTTTCTTT. Protein product: CASSPHGGTEAFF.

The chain couples TRBV4-1 to TRBJ1-2; possible D gene TRBD1, 6 bases. Per the germline V gene, CDR1 is MGHRA and CDR2 is YSYEKL. This CDR3 spans 15 amino acids. With 0 bases removed from V and 3 bases from J, the gap between germline ends came to 11 bases. CDR3 amino acids: CASSQERGGYYGYTF. In DNA, the CDR3 is TGCGCCAGCAGCCAAGAACGCGGGGGCTACTATGGCTACACCTTC.

This clone showed up just a few times. V is TRBV29-1 and J is TRBJ1-2; 11 bases map to TRBD1. Trimming at V came to 5 bases and at J to 3 bases, leaving 11 bases not matched to a gene. From germline, CDR1 is SQVTM and CDR2 ANQGSEA. The CDR3 sequence is 16 residues long. The chain's CDR3 is CSVFSGQGVPDYGYTF. CDR3 coding DNA: TGCAGCGTTTTCTCGGGACAGGGGGTTCCGGACTATGGCTACACCTTC.